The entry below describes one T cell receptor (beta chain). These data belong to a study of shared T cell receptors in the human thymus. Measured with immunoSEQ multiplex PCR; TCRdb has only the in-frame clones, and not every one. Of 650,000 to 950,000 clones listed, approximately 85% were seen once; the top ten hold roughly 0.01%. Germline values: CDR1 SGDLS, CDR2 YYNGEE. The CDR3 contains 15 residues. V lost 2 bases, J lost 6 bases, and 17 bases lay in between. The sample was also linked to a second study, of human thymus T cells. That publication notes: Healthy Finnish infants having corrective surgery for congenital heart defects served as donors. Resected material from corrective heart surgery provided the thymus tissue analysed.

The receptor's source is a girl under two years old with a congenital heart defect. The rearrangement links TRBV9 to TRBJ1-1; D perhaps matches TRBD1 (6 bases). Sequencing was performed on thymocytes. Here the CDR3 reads CASSVTQAPGAEAFF. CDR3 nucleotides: TGTGCCAGCAGCGTGACACAGGCCCCAGGGGCTGAAGCTTTCTTT.